One and the same sample provided the 27 T cell receptor beta chains below, sequenced in a study of blood T cells in healthy people across ages (dated by TCRdb to the mid-2010s). Receptors were amplified or captured by 5' RACE. Instrument on record: Illumina HiSeq 2500. The second PCR ran for roughly 7 to 11 cycles and used a J-beta primer mix along with a sample-barcoded 5' primer. TCRdb's own reprocessing of the public reads used fastp at Q25 and MiXCR and kept productive beta chains. CDR3 protein duplicates are merged, each entry listing the most common genes and DNA. The sample data list hundreds of thousands of distinct CDR3 sequences, and about 28% of these were observed just once. Of the sample, around 16% falls within the top ten clones. The sequenced sample was blood. These receptors all come from a woman older than 75 in good health.

The table lists this clonotype with many counts. The rearrangement uses TRBV7-2 and TRBJ2-3; D not resolved. The CDR3 length is 14 residues. The germline CDR1 and CDR2 sequences are SGHTA and FQGNSA. Trimming left V 5 bases short and J 6 bases short, with 15 bases between. CDR3 in amino acids: CASSLLIQGDTQYF. CDR3 bases: TGTGCCAGCAGCCTGCTAATTCAAGGGGATACGCAGTATTTT.

Note on this clonotype: A much bigger clone sits one base away, suggesting this may be a read error. V is TRBV6-5 and J is TRBJ2-1, with D unclear. From germline, CDR1 is MNHEY and CDR2 SVGAGI. The CDR3 has 12 residues. The CDR3 reads CTSSHPSNEQFF. DNA of the CDR3: TGTACCAGCTCCCACCCCTCCAATGAGCAGTTCTTC.

Comment on this clonotype: With a much larger clone just one base away, this may be a read error. The J gene is TRBJ2-7, the V gene TRBV27; 12 bases map to TRBD2. In germline, CDR1 is MNHEY, CDR2 SMNVEV (reference sequence). Trimming took 3 bases from V and 9 from J; bases not matched to a gene: 9. The CDR3 is 15 residues long. The CDR3 nucleotides are TGTGCCAGCAGTTTGGGCCCGACTAGCGGGGGCGGGCAGTACTTC. Amino acid sequence: CASSLGPTSGGGQYF.

This clonotype was recorded a few times. The chain carries TRBV11-2 and TRBJ1-6; D remains unclear. The ends were cut back, 1 base at V and 7 bases at J, with 8 bases in the middle. CDR3 size: 14 residues. Germline values: CDR1 SGHAT, CDR2 FQNNGV. The CDR3 loop is CASSLATANSPLHF. The CDR3 DNA reads TGTGCCAGCAGCTTAGCGACCGCAAATTCACCCCTCCACTTT.

As regards this clonotype: This may stem from a read error, because a much larger clone lies one nucleotide away. This chain uses TRBV20-1 with TRBJ2-5; the D is unclear. The germline V gene encodes CDR1 DFQATT and CDR2 SNEGSKA (reference sequence). This CDR3 has 13 amino acids. The CDR3 DNA sequence: TGCAGTGCTAGAGGGGTGATCCAAGGGACCCAGTACTTC. Translating gives CSARGVIQGTQYF.

The rearrangement uses TRBV4-3 and TRBJ2-5, with no clear D. V was clipped by 2 bases and J by 11 bases, with 15 bases between them. The germline gives CDR1 LGHNA, CDR2 YSLEER. The CDR3 has 13 residues. For the CDR3, the DNA is TGCGCCAGCAGCCAACCCGGAGAGCATGAACAGTACTTC. Encoded protein: CASSQPGEHEQYF.

CDR3 sequence reads: CASTPNRGNQPQHF. The CDR3 DNA is TGTGCCAGCACCCCAAACAGGGGGAATCAGCCCCAGCATTTT. The chain joins TRBV2 to TRBJ1-5; TRBD1 matches 8 bases. The CDR3 is 14 residues long. V was pared by 7 bases and J by 4 bases, with 6 bases of the junction left unmatched. The germline V gene encodes CDR1 SNHLY and CDR2 FYNNEI.

This chain connects TRBV12-3 or TRBV12-4 to TRBJ2-5; tentatively, D is TRBD2 (7 bases). The J call may be faulty, since TRBJ2-1 better matches the DNA end. This CDR3 comprises 15 residues. The CDR3 DNA is TGTGCCAGCAGTCCCCGGGGAGGGGGACAAGAGACCCAGTTCTTC. It yields the protein CASSPRGGGQETQFF.

Note on this clonotype: A much larger clone lies a single base off, so this may be a read error. The chain recombines TRBV15 with TRBJ2-4; 10 bases line up with TRBD1. CDR1 is LNHNV, CDR2 YYDKDF, per germline (reference sequence). The CDR3 has 16 amino acids. In DNA form, the CDR3 reads TGTGCCGCCAGCAGAGCGGGACAGGGGTCCAAAAACATTCAGTACTTC. This encodes CAASRAGQGSKNIQYF.

This clonotype was recorded a few times. The rearrangement joins TRBV6-1 to TRBJ1-5; D uncertain. The V gene lost 6 bases and the J gene lost 4 bases, with 19 bases spanning the gap. The CDR3 contains 16 residues. Germline V gene data show CDR1 as MNHNS and CDR2 as SASEGT. CDR3: CASRLTEEGRNQPQHF. CDR3 sequence (DNA): TGTGCCAGCAGGTTAACAGAGGAAGGTCGGAATCAGCCCCAGCATTTT.

Ten or more counts support this clonotype. This chain links TRBV10-3 with TRBJ2-5; D remains unclear. Germline V lookup: CDR1 ENHRY, CDR2 SYGVKD. This CDR3 is 13 amino acids long. Trimming shortened V by 4 bases and J by 1 base, and 7 bases separated the two germline ends. CDR3 bases: TGTGCCATCAGTGCGAGTCCCCAAGAGACCCAGTACTTC. Translation gives CAISASPQETQYF.

With regard to this clonotype: This may come from a read error, since a much larger clone is one base off. The rearrangement links TRBV5-1 to TRBJ1-1; a weak D match, TRBD1 (5 bases). V was clipped by 3 bases and J by 1 base, with 10 bases between them. This CDR3 comprises 14 residues. The germline V gene encodes CDR1 SGHRS and CDR2 YFSETQ. The CDR3 spells CASSSPQGNTEAFF. DNA for the CDR3: TGCGCCAGCAGCTCACCTCAGGGGAACACTGAAGCTTTCTTT. Supplemented by reference TRBV5-1 and TRBJ1-1, the full variable domain reads KAGVTQTPRYLIKTRGQQVTLSCSPISGHRSVSWYQQTPGQGLQFLFEYFSETQRNKGNFPGRFSGRQFSNSRSEMNVSTLELGDSALYLCASSSPQGNTEAFFGQGTRLTVV.

Only a few counts were recorded for this clonotype. The chain joins TRBV2 to TRBJ1-5; D is unresolved. Deletions cut 7 bases from V and 4 bases from J, with 11 bases between. Germline assignment: CDR1 SNHLY and CDR2 FYNNEI. This CDR3 has 13 residues. CDR3 DNA: TGTGCCAGCAAGAAACAGCCTAATCAGCCCCAGCATTTT. Its protein product is CASKKQPNQPQHF. The variable domain in full, with the rest retrieved from reference TRBV2 and TRBJ1-5, is EPEVTQTPSHQVTQMGQEVILRCVPISNHLYFYWYRQILGQKVEFLVSFYNNEISEKSEIFDDQFSVERPDGSNFTLKIRSTKLEDSAMYFCASKKQPNQPQHFGDGTRLSIL.

Many counts were recorded for this clonotype. J is TRBJ2-3 and V is TRBV28, with D possibly being TRBD1 or TRBD2 (5 bases each). CDR1 is MDHEN, CDR2 SYDVKM, per germline. The CDR3 sequence is 17 residues long. V was cut by 5 bases and J by 0 bases, with 18 bases left in between. The CDR3 loop is CASSPPRGGPSTDTQYF. CDR3 coding DNA: TGTGCCAGCAGTCCGCCTCGGGGCGGACCTAGCACAGATACGCAGTATTTT.

The CDR3: CASSLARKGRRDGYTF. DNA for the CDR3: TGTGCCAGCAGTTTAGCGCGAAAGGGGCGCAGGGATGGCTACACCTTC. The rearrangement joins TRBV12-3 or TRBV12-4 to TRBJ1-2; the D gene is possibly TRBD1 (5 bases). This CDR3 contains 16 residues. The V and J ends lost 0 bases and 6 bases respectively, with 17 bases between them.

This chain joins TRBV4-2 and TRBJ2-5, with 10 bases lining up with TRBD2. The V segment lost 4 bases and the J segment 5 bases; nucleotides outside the gene matches: 10. Germline CDR1 is LGHNA and CDR2 is YNFKEQ. This CDR3 has 16 amino acids. The CDR3 loop is CASSPRSGGAFETQYF. The DNA for the CDR3 is TGTGCCAGCAGCCCGAGGAGCGGGGGGGCATTTGAGACCCAGTACTTC.

This clonotype was counted ten times or more. The CDR3 loop is CASSFRQGETQYF. The CDR3 nucleotides read TGTGCCAGCAGCTTCCGGCAAGGAGAGACCCAGTACTTC. The gene calls are TRBV7-9 and TRBJ2-5; unclear D gene. V lost 3 bases and J lost 4, with 9 bases in between. This CDR3 region has 13 residues. CDR1 SEHNR and CDR2 FQNEAQ come from the germline V gene (reference sequence).

The chain joins TRBV6-1 to TRBJ1-2, with TRBD1 matching 7 bases. V gave up 3 bases and J gave up 4 bases; unmatched junction bases: 5. The CDR3 extends over 14 amino acids. Germline CDR1 is MNHNS and CDR2 is SASEGT. The CDR3 bases are TGTGCCAGCAGTGAGAAGGGACAGTTCTATGGCTACACCTTC. Its protein is CASSEKGQFYGYTF.

Concerning this clonotype: Germline is not matched at one junction end, which may reflect a read error. This rearrangement joins TRBV2 to TRBJ1-6, with D unclear. Germline V gene lookup returns CDR1 SNHLY and CDR2 FYNNEI. This CDR3 comprises 11 residues. As DNA, the CDR3 is TGTGCCAGCAGTAGGACTTCACCCCCCCACTTT. Protein: CASSRTSPPHF.

The V gene is TRBV29-1, the J gene TRBJ2-7; the match to TRBD1 covers 8 bases. The length of the CDR3 is 13 residues. Germline CDR1 SQVTM, CDR2 ANQGSEA. Trimming cost V 7 bases and J 6 bases; bases outside gene matches: 11. CDR3 amino acids: CSAKDRGWVEQYF. In DNA, the CDR3 is TGCAGCGCTAAAGACAGGGGCTGGGTCGAGCAGTACTTC.

The chain has TRBV18 and TRBJ2-1; 10 bases are a match to TRBD1. The V and J ends lost 6 bases and 5 bases, in that order; junction bases with no gene match: 7. CDR3 length: 15 residues. The germline gives CDR1 KGHSH, CDR2 LQKENI. CDR3 nucleotide sequence: TGTGCCAGCTCCCAAAGACAGGGGGCAAACAATGAGCAGTTCTTC. It translates to CASSQRQGANNEQFF.

This clonotype was recorded many times. V is TRBV15 and J is TRBJ1-5; D might be TRBD1 (5 bases). V gave up 0 bases and J gave up 0 bases, with 12 bases separating them. The CDR3 is 17 residues long. Germline-derived CDR1 and CDR2 are LNHNV and YYDKDF (reference sequence). CDR3 residues: CATSRDQDRYSNQPQHF. The CDR3 nucleotides read TGTGCCACCAGCAGAGACCAAGACAGATATAGCAATCAGCCCCAGCATTTT.

The V and J genes are TRBV4-3 and TRBJ2-2; D perhaps matches TRBD1 (6 bases). V gave up 5 bases and J gave up 0 bases, with 16 bases separating them. This CDR3 region has 17 residues. Germline V gene data show CDR1 as LGHNA and CDR2 as YSLEER. CDR3 sequence: CASSKSRGTANTGELFF. CDR3 sequence (DNA): TGCGCCAGCAGCAAAAGTAGGGGGACCGCGAACACCGGGGAGCTGTTTTTT.

This clonotype was seen more than once but under ten times. A read error may explain this, as a much larger clone is one base away. V is TRBV12-3 or TRBV12-4 and J is TRBJ2-5, with D tentatively TRBD2 (5 bases). The CDR3 is made up of 13 amino acids. V shed 6 bases and J shed 11 bases, with 19 bases lying between them. The CDR3 coding sequence is TGTGCCAGCAGCACCCGGGCCGAGGGTGAGCAGTACTTC. Translating it yields CASSTRAEGEQYF.

The chain couples TRBV24-1 to TRBJ2-3; the D gene could be TRBD1 or TRBD2 (5 bases each). The CDR3 consists of 14 residues. Germline V lookup: CDR1 KGHDR, CDR2 SFDVKD. The CDR3 sequence is CSTSTRDSTDTQYF. The CDR3 DNA follows: TGTTCTACCAGTACCCGGGACAGCACAGATACGCAGTATTTT.

There are a few counts of this clonotype. Just one base apart from a much larger clone, this may be a read error. The chain has TRBV15 and TRBJ1-2; D remains ambiguous. Germline CDR1 reads LNHNV; CDR2 reads YYDKDF (reference sequence). The CDR3 covers 12 residues. This CDR3 is CAASTANYGYTF. The DNA of the CDR3 is TGTGCCGCCAGCACCGCTAACTATGGCTACACCTTC.

Concerning this clonotype: A read error is possible here, since a much larger clone lies one base away. The chain joins TRBV12-3 or TRBV12-4 to TRBJ1-4, with D tentatively TRBD1 (5 bases). The CDR3 contains 13 residues. V lost 6 bases, J lost 5 bases, and 10 bases lay in between. Written as DNA, the CDR3 is TGTGCCAGCAGGTTACAGGAGAATGAAAAACTGTTTTTT. Residues: CASRLQENEKLFF.